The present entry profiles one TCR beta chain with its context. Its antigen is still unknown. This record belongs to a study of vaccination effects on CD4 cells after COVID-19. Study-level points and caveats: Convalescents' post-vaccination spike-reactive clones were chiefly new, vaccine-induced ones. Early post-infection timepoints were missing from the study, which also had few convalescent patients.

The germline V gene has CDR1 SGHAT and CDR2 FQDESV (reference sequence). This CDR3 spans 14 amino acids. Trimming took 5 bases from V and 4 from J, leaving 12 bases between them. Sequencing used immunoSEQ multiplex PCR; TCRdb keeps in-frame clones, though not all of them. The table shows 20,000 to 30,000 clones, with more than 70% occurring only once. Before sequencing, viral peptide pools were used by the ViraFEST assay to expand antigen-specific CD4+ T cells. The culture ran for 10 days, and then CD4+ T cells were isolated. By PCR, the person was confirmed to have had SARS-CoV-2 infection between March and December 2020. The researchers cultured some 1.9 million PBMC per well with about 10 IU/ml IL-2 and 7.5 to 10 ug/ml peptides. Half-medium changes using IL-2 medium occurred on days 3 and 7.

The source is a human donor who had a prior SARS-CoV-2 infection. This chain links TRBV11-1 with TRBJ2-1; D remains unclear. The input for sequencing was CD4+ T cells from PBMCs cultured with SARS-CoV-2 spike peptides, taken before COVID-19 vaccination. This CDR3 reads CASSTSTLYNEQFF. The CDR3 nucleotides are TGTGCCAGCAGCACAAGCACCCTTTACAATGAGCAGTTCTTC.